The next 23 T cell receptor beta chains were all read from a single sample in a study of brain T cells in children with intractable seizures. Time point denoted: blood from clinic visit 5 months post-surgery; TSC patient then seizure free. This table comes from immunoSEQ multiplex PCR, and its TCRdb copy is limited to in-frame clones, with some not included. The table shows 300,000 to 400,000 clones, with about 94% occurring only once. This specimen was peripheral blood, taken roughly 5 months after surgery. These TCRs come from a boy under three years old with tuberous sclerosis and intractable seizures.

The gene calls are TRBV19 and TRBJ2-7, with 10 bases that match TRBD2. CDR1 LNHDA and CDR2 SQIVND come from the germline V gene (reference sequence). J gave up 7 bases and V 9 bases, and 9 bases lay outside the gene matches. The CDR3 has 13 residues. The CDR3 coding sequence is TGTGCCAGCCGGGGACTAGCGTTGGGGGAGCAGTACTTC. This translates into CASRGLALGEQYF.

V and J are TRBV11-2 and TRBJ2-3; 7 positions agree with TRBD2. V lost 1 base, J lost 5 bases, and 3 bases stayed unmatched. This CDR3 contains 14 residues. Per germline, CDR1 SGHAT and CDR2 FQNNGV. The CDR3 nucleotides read TGTGCCAGCAGCTTAGTAGGCGGGGGAGATACGCAGTATTTT. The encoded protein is CASSLVGGGDTQYF.

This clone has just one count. CDR3 residues: CASSPLLAPGELFF. As DNA, the CDR3 is TGCGCCAGCAGCCCACTACTAGCGCCCGGGGAGCTGTTTTTT. V and J are TRBV4-1 and TRBJ2-2; 7 nucleotides match TRBD2. The trim removed 4 bases at V and 6 bases at J, leaving 5 bases unmatched. The CDR3 is made up of 14 amino acids. Per germline, CDR1 MGHRA and CDR2 YSYEKL.

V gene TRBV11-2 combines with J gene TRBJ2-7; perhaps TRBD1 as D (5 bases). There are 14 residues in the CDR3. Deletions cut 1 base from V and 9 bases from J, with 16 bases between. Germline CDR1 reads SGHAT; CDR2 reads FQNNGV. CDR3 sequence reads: CASSLGIRAVGQYF. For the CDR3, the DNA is TGTGCCAGCAGCTTAGGGATCAGGGCGGTCGGGCAGTACTTC.

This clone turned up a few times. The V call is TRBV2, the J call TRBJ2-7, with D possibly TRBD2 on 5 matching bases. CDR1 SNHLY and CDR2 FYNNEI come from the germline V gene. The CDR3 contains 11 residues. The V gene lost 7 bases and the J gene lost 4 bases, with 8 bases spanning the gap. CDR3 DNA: TGTGCCAGCATGAGGAGGTACGAGCAGTACTTC. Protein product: CASMRRYEQYF.

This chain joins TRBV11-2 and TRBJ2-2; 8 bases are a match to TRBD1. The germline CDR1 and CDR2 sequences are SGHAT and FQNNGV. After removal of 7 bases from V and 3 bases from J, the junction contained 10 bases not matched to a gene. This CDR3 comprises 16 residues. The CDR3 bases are TGTGCCAGCACCCAACCGGACAGGGACGACACCGGGGAGCTGTTTTTT. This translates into CASTQPDRDDTGELFF.

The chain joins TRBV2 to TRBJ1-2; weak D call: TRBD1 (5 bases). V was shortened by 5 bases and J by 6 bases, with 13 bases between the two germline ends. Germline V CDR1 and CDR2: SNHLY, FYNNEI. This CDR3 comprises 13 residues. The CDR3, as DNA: TGTGCCAGCAGTTATGGGACGGGGGATGGCTACACCTTC. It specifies CASSYGTGDGYTF. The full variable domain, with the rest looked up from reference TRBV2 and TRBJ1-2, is EPEVTQTPSHQVTQMGQEVILRCVPISNHLYFYWYRQILGQKVEFLVSFYNNEISEKSEIFDDQFSVERPDGSNFTLKIRSTKLEDSAMYFCASSYGTGDGYTFGSGTRLTVV.

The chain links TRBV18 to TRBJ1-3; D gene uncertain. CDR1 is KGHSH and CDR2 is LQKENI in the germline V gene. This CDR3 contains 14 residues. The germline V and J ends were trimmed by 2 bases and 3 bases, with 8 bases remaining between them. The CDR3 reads CASSPTTDGNTIYF. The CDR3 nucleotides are TGTGCCAGCTCACCAACGACTGATGGAAACACCATATATTTT.

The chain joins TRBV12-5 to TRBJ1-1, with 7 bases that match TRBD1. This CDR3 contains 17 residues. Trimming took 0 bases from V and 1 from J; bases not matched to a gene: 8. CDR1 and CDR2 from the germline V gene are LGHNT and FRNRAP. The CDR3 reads CASGLVKTGTENTEAFF. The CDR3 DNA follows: TGTGCTAGTGGTTTGGTTAAAACCGGGACAGAGAACACTGAAGCTTTCTTT.

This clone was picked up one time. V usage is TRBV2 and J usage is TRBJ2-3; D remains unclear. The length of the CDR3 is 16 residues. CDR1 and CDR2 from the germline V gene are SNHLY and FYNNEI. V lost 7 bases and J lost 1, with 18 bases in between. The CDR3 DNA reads TGTGCCAGCACCGGGCAGGAGACTTACGGCACAGATACGCAGTATTTT. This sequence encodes CASTGQETYGTDTQYF.

The CDR3 DNA reads TGTGCCAGCAGCTCAGTTTTAACAGGGGGCTCCGGGGAGCTGTTTTTT. Translation: CASSSVLTGGSGELFF. This chain connects TRBV7-9 to TRBJ2-2; TRBD1 agrees at 9 bases. The CDR3 runs 16 residues. V lost 4 bases and J lost 6; bases outside the gene matches: 9. The V gene's germline CDR1 is SEHNR and CDR2 FQNEAQ (reference sequence).

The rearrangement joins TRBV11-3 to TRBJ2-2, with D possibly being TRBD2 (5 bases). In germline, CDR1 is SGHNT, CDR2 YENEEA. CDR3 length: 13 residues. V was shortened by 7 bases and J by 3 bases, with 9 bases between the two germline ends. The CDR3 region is CASTGKYTGELFF. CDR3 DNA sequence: TGTGCCAGCACCGGGAAATACACCGGGGAGCTGTTTTTT.

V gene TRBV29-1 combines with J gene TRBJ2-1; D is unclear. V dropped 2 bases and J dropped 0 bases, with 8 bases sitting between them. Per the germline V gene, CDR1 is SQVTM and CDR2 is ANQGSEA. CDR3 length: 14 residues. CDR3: CSVESEASYNEQFF. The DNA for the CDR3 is TGCAGCGTTGAAAGTGAGGCCTCCTACAATGAGCAGTTCTTC.

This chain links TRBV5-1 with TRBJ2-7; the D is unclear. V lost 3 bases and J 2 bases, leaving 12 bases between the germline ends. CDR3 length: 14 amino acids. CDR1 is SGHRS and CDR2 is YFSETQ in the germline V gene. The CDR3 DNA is TGCGCCAGCAGCTCGGCCTATAGGGCCTACGAGCAGTACTTC. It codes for CASSSAYRAYEQYF. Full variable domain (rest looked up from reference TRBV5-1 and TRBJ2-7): KAGVTQTPRYLIKTRGQQVTLSCSPISGHRSVSWYQQTPGQGLQFLFEYFSETQRNKGNFPGRFSGRQFSNSRSEMNVSTLELGDSALYLCASSSAYRAYEQYFGPGTRLTVT.

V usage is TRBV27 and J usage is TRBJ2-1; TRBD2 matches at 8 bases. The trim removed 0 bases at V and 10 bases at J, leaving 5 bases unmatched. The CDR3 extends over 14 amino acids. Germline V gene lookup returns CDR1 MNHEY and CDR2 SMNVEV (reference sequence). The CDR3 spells CASSLSTGGPEQFF. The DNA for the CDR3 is TGTGCCAGCAGTTTATCGACGGGGGGGCCCGAGCAGTTCTTC.

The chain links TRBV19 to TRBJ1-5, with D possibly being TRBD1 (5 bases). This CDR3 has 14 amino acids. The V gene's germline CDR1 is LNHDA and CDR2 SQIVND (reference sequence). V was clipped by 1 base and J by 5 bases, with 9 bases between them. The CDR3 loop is CASSIVQGDQPQHF. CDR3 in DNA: TGTGCCAGTAGTATAGTCCAGGGCGATCAGCCCCAGCATTTT.

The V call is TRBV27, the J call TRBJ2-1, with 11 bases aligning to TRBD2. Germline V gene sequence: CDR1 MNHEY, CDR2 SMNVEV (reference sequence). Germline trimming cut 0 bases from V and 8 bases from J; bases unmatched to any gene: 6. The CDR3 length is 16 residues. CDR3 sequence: CASSLSLAGGVYEQFF. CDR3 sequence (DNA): TGTGCCAGCAGTTTATCCCTAGCGGGAGGCGTATATGAGCAGTTCTTC.

The chain's CDR3 is CASSLRDRVYNEQFF. CDR3 sequence (DNA): TGTGCCAGTAGTCTCCGGGACAGGGTCTACAATGAGCAGTTCTTC. The chain employs TRBV19 and TRBJ2-1, with 9 bases fitting TRBD1. Germline assignment: CDR1 LNHDA and CDR2 SQIVND (reference sequence). Losses at the gene ends were 5 bases for V and 3 bases for J; bases not matched to a gene: 5. The CDR3 sequence is 15 residues long.

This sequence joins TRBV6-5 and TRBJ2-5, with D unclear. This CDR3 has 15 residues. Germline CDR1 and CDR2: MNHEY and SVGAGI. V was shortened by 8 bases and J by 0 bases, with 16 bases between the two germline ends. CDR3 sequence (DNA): TGTGCCAGCCGCCTTGTGGCAGCCAACCAAGAGACCCAGTACTTC. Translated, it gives CASRLVAANQETQYF.

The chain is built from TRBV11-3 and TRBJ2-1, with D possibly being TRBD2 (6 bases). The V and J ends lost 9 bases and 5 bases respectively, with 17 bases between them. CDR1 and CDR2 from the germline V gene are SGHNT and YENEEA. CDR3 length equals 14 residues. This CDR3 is CASSRDSHNNEQFF. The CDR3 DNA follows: TGTGCCAGTAGCCGGGACTCCCATAACAATGAGCAGTTCTTC.

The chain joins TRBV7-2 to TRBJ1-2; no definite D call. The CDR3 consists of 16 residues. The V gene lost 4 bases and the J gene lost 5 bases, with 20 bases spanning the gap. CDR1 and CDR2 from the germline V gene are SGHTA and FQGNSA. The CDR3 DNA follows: TGTGCCAGCAGCTCCCCCGAAGGTTCCAACTCATATGGCTACACCTTC. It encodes CASSSPEGSNSYGYTF.

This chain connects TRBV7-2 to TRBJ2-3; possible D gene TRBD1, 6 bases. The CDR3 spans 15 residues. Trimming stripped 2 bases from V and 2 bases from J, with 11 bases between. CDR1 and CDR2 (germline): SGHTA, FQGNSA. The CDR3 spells CASSLPGAITDTQYF. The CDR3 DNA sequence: TGTGCCAGCAGCTTACCAGGGGCTATCACAGATACGCAGTATTTT.

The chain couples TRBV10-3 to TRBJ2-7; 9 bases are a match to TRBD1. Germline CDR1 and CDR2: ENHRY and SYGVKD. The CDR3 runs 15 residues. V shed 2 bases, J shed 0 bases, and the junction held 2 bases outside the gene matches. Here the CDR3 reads CAISEGDRASYEQYF. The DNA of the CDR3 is TGTGCCATCAGTGAGGGGGACAGGGCCTCCTACGAGCAGTACTTC.